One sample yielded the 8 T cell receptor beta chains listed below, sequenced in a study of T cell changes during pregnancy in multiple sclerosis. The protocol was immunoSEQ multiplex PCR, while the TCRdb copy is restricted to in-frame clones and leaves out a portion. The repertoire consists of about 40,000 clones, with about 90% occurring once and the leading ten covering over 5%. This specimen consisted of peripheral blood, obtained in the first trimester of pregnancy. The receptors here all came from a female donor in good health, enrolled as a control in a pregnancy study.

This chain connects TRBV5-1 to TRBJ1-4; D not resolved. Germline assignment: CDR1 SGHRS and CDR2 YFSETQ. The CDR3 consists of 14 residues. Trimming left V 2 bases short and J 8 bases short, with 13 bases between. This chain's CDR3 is CASSFWGGQEKLFF. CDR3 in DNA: TGCGCCAGCAGCTTTTGGGGAGGCCAGGAAAAACTGTTTTTT.

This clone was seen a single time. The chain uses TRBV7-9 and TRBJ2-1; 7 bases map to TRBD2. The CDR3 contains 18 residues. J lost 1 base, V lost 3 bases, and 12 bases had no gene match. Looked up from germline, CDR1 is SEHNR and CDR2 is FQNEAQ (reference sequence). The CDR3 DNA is TGTGCCAGCAGCTTGGGTCCATCTCTAGCGGTTTCCTACAATGAGCAGTTCTTC. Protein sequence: CASSLGPSLAVSYNEQFF. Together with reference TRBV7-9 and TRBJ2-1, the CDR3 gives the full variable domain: DTGVSQNPRHKITKRGQNVTFRCDPISEHNRLYWYRQTLGQGPEFLTYFQNEAQLEKSRLLSDRFSAERPKGSFSTLEIQRTEQGDSAMYLCASSLGPSLAVSYNEQFFGPGTRLTVL.

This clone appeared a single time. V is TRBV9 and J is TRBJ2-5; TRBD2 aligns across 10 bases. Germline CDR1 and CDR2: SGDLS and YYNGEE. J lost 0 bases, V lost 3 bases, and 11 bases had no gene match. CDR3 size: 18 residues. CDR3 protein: CASSGGLADPGDQETQYF. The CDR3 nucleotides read TGTGCCAGCAGCGGAGGACTAGCGGACCCAGGGGACCAAGAGACCCAGTACTTC.

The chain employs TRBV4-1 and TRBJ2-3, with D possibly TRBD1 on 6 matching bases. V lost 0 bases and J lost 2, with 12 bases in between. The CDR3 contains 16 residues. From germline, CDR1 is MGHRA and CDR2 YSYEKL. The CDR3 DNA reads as TGCGCCAGCAGCCAAGACTTGGGGGCTTTCACAGATACGCAGTATTTT. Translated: CASSQDLGAFTDTQYF.

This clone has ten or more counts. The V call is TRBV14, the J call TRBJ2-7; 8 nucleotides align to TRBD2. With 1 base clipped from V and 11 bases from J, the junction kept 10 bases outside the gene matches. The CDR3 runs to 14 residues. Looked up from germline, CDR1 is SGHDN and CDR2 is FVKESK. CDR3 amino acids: CASSQGAGGLIEYF. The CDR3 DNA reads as TGTGCCAGCAGCCAAGGTGCGGGAGGCCTAATTGAGTACTTC.

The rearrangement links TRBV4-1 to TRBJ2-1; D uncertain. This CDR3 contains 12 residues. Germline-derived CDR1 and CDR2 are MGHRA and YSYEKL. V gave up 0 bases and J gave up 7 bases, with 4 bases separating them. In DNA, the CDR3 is TGCGCCAGCAGCCAAGATCGGAATGAGCAGTTCTTC. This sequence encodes CASSQDRNEQFF.

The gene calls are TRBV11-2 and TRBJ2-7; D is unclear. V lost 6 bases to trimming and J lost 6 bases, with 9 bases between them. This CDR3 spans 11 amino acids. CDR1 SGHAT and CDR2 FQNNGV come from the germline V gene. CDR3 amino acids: CASSPGGEQYF. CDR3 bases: TGTGCCAGCAGTCCGGGTGGCGAGCAGTACTTC.

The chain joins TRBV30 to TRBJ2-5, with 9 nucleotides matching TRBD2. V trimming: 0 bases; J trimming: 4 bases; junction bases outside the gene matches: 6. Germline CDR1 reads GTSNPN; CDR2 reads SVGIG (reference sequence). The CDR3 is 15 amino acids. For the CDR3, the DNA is TGTGCCTGGAGTGTATTAGCGGGAGTTTCAGAGACCCAGTACTTC. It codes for CAWSVLAGVSETQYF.